One and the same sample provided the 19 T cell receptor beta chains below, sequenced in a study of T-cell reconstitution after alpha-beta-depleted transplantation in children. Unique molecular identifiers were incorporated during preparation of the TCRbeta library. TCRdb recomputed calls from the PCR reads with MiXCR, one row per CDR3 protein. Among 250,000 to 400,000 distinct CDR3 sequences, around 25% were seen once, and the ten largest hold about a tenth. This specimen was PBMCs, mostly from graft donor cells, taken 180 days after TCRalphabeta/CD19-depleted stem cell transplant. The receptors derive from a male patient between 10 and 17 years old who had a stem cell transplant for acute lymphoblastic leukemia, so the T cells may come from the graft donor.

CDR3 DNA sequence: TGTGCCAGCAGCATATTCAAGGGGGCACAGGGGGACGGACTAGCGGACTACGAGCAGTACTTC. Its translation: CASSIFKGAQGDGLADYEQYF. The chain is built from TRBV11-2 and TRBJ2-7; 10 nucleotides align to TRBD2. The CDR3 totals 21 residues. The germline V gene encodes CDR1 SGHAT and CDR2 FQNNGV. V lost 5 bases to trimming and J lost 3 bases; unmatched junction nucleotides: 25.

There are a few counts of this clonotype. The chain recombines TRBV7-8 with TRBJ2-3, with a possible D match to TRBD1 (5 bases). V lost 0 bases to trimming and J lost 6 bases, with 10 bases between them. This CDR3 has 14 amino acids. Germline V gene data show CDR1 as SGHVS and CDR2 as FQNEAQ. CDR3 nucleotide sequence: TGTGCCAGCAGCTTAGCCAGGGAAGGCGATACGCAGTATTTT. Translated: CASSLAREGDTQYF. The full variable domain, in which reference TRBV7-8 and TRBJ2-3 provide the parts outside the CDR3, is GAGVSQSPRYKVAKRGQDVALRCDPISGHVSLFWYQQALGQGPEFLTYFQNEAQLDKSGLPSDRFFAERPEGSVSTLKIQRTQQEDSAVYLCASSLAREGDTQYFGPGTRLTVL.

The J gene is TRBJ1-2, the V gene TRBV20-1; 9 nucleotides line up with TRBD1. V was clipped by 4 bases and J by 2 bases; unmatched bases: 8. The germline CDR1 and CDR2 sequences are DFQATT and SNEGSKA (reference sequence). CDR3 size: 15 residues. As DNA, the CDR3 is TGCAGTGCTAACCCGGGACAGGGTTGGAACTATGGCTACACCTTC. It encodes CSANPGQGWNYGYTF.

The V and J genes are TRBV25-1 and TRBJ1-2; D not certain. V was shortened by 1 base and J by 4 bases, with 10 bases between the two germline ends. Germline assignment: CDR1 MGHDK and CDR2 SYGVNS. This CDR3 has 14 amino acids. The CDR3 loop reads CASSEFGLGYGYTF. The CDR3 bases are TGTGCCAGCAGTGAATTCGGGCTTGGCTATGGCTACACCTTC.

The V gene is TRBV20-1, the J gene TRBJ1-2; 10 bases are shared with TRBD1. Germline assignment: CDR1 DFQATT and CDR2 SNEGSKA (reference sequence). Trimming cost V 8 bases and J 7 bases; bases outside gene matches: 16. This CDR3 has 15 residues. CDR3 nucleotide sequence: TGCAGTATGGCGGGACAGGGGATATGGAAGGCTGGCTACACCTTC. The encoded protein is CSMAGQGIWKAGYTF.

This clonotype has a handful of counts. V is TRBV11-1 and J is TRBJ2-1; 13 bases are a match to TRBD2. CDR1 is SGHAT and CDR2 is FQDESV in the germline V gene (reference sequence). The CDR3 runs 18 residues. J was trimmed by 6 bases and V by 5 bases; bases with no gene match: 13. The CDR3 spells CASSPQPPRLAGGNEQFF. CDR3 in DNA: TGTGCCAGCAGCCCCCAACCCCCTAGACTAGCGGGAGGCAATGAGCAGTTCTTC.

The chain uses TRBV24-1 and TRBJ2-6; TRBD2 might be the D (6 bases). Per the germline V gene, CDR1 is KGHDR and CDR2 is SFDVKD. Trimming stripped 7 bases from V and 1 base from J, with 19 bases between. This CDR3 spans 18 amino acids. The CDR3 protein is CATRAGEEPGSGANVLTF. Written as DNA, the CDR3 is TGTGCCACCAGGGCTGGGGAGGAGCCCGGATCTGGGGCCAACGTCCTGACTTTC.

This clonotype was detected once. The CDR3 does not close with the conserved phenylalanine or tryptophan, likely indicating a read error. This chain links TRBV20-1 with TRBJ2-3, with 8 positions matching TRBD1. The CDR3 length is 13 residues. Germline values: CDR1 DFQATT, CDR2 SNEGSKA (reference sequence). V shed 5 bases and J 4 bases; nucleotides not matched to a gene: 5. CDR3 nucleotides: TGCAGTGCTCCCACAGGGGGGCCAGATACGCAGTATTGT. Protein: CSAPTGGPDTQYC.

Only a few counts were recorded for this clonotype. The genes are TRBV5-1 and TRBJ1-1; D is uncertain. CDR1 is SGHRS, CDR2 YFSETQ, per germline. V lost 2 bases, J lost 1 base, and 9 bases lay in between. CDR3 length: 14 amino acids. The CDR3, as DNA: TGCGCCAGCAGCTTATGGTCGGCGAACACTGAAGCTTTCTTT. This codes for CASSLWSANTEAFF.

The chain employs TRBV12-3 or TRBV12-4 and TRBJ2-7; no clear D gene. The CDR3 has 15 residues. V lost 6 bases and J 3 bases, leaving 18 bases between the germline ends. CDR3 region: CASSPDPGFIYEQYF. As DNA, the CDR3 is TGTGCCAGCAGCCCCGACCCTGGTTTCATCTACGAGCAGTACTTC.

This clonotype was seen more than once but under ten times. The chain links TRBV2 to TRBJ1-1; D is uncertain. This CDR3 is built from 13 residues. Germline V CDR1 and CDR2: SNHLY, FYNNEI. Trimming left V 4 bases short and J 2 bases short, with 8 bases between. CDR3 sequence reads: CASSVEANTEAFF. The CDR3 DNA sequence: TGTGCCAGCAGTGTGGAAGCAAACACTGAAGCTTTCTTT.

The rearrangement links TRBV5-6 to TRBJ2-7; the D is unclear. V shed 0 bases and J shed 4 bases, with 17 bases lying between them. From germline, CDR1 is SGHDT and CDR2 YYEEEE. There are 16 residues in the CDR3. The DNA of the CDR3 is TGTGCCAGCAGCTTGGACCAGGACCAGACCGAATACGAGCAGTACTTC. Translating gives CASSLDQDQTEYEQYF.

The V call is TRBV5-1, the J call TRBJ2-7; 7 positions agree with TRBD1. J lost 3 bases, V lost 0 bases, and 6 bases had no gene match. Germline-derived CDR1 and CDR2 are SGHRS and YFSETQ. The length of the CDR3 is 15 residues. The CDR3 spells CASSLAGQDIYEQYF. The DNA for the CDR3 is TGCGCCAGCAGCTTGGCTGGACAGGATATCTACGAGCAGTACTTC.

A few counts support this clonotype. The V and J genes are TRBV29-1 and TRBJ2-7, with a tentative D call TRBD1 (6 bases). CDR3 length: 13 residues. Trimming cost V 6 bases and J 3 bases, with 15 bases left between them. Germline V lookup: CDR1 SQVTM, CDR2 ANQGSEA. The CDR3 region has the DNA TGCAGCGTCGCCCAGGGGCGGAGCTACGAGCAGTACTTC. Residues: CSVAQGRSYEQYF.

In its sample, this clonotype was seen a few times. The chain joins TRBV10-3 to TRBJ2-1; 16 bases map to TRBD2. The CDR3 is 16 residues long. Per germline, CDR1 ENHRY and CDR2 SYGVKD. Trimming took 10 bases from V and 9 from J; bases not matched to a gene: 12. The CDR3 reads CATKDGTSGRVSEQFF. The DNA of the CDR3 is TGTGCCACCAAAGATGGGACTAGCGGGAGGGTGAGTGAGCAGTTCTTC.

The chain uses TRBV6-2 or TRBV6-3 and TRBJ2-1; 12 nucleotides line up with TRBD2. Germline V lookup: CDR1 MNHEY, CDR2 SVGEGT. The ends lost 0 bases at V and 9 bases at J; junction bases unmatched: 15. This CDR3 spans 19 amino acids. The CDR3 DNA reads TGTGCCAGCAGTTACTCGTTCCCCCAGTATCTAGCGGGAGGGGTTGAGCAGTTCTTC. Translation gives CASSYSFPQYLAGGVEQFF.

Written as DNA, the CDR3 is TGTGCCAGCAGTTTATGGGGTACGAACACCGGGGAGCTGTTTTTT. Protein: CASSLWGTNTGELFF. This chain connects TRBV12-3 or TRBV12-4 to TRBJ2-2; D is unclear. The CDR3 has 15 amino acids. The V end lost 2 bases, the J end lost 0 bases, and 7 bases lay between the germline ends.

This clonotype was counted between two and nine times. This sequence joins TRBV29-1 and TRBJ1-1; D ambiguous. The germline V gene encodes CDR1 SQVTM and CDR2 ANQGSEA. V was clipped by 7 bases and J by 3 bases, with 15 bases between them. The CDR3 runs to 13 residues. CDR3 in amino acids: CSDSGPADTEAFF. The CDR3, as DNA: TGCAGCGACTCGGGTCCCGCGGACACTGAAGCTTTCTTT. The full variable domain, its missing parts supplied by reference TRBV29-1 and TRBJ1-1, is SAVISQKPSRDICQRGTSLTIQCQVDSQVTMMFWYRQQPGQSLTLIATANQGSEATYESGFVIDKFPISRPNLTFSTLTVSNMSPEDSSIYLCSDSGPADTEAFFGQGTRLTVV.

The CDR3 region is CASSVGDSGRTYEQYF. DNA for the CDR3: TGTGCCAGCAGCGTAGGAGATAGCGGGCGTACCTACGAGCAGTACTTC. The rearrangement joins TRBV9 to TRBJ2-7; 7 bases line up with TRBD2. V gave up 0 bases and J gave up 2 bases; unmatched junction bases: 8. Germline V gene sequence: CDR1 SGDLS, CDR2 YYNGEE. This CDR3 has 16 amino acids.